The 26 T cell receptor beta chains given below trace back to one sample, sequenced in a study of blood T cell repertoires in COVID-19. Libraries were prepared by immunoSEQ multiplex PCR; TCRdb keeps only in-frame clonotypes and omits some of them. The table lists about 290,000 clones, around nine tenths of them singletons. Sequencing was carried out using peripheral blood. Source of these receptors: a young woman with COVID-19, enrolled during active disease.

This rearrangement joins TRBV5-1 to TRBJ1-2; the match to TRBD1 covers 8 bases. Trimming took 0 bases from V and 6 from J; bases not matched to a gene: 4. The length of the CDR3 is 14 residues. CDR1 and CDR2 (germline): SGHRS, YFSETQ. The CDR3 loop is CASSLGLTGDGYTF. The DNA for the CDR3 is TGCGCCAGCAGCTTGGGACTGACAGGGGATGGCTACACCTTC.

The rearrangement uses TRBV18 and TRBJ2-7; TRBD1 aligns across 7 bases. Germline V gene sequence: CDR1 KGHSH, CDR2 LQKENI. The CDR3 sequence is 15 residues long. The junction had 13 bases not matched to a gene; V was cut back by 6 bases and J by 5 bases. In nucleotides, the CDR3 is TGTGCCAGCTCGCCGCGAAGGGGGCTTTTCGACGAGCAGTACTTC. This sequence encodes CASSPRRGLFDEQYF.

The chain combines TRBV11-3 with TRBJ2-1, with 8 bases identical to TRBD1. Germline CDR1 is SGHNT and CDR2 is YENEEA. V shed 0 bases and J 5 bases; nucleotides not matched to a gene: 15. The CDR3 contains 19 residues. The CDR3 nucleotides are TGTGCCAGCAGCTTAGAATTCTTGGGGGCAGGGGGCGCCCACAATGAGCAGTTCTTC. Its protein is CASSLEFLGAGGAHNEQFF.

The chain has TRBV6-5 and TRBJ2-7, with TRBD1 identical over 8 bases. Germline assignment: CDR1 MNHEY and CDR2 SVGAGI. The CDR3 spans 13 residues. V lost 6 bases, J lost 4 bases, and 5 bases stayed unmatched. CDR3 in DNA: TGTGCCAGCAGGGATACAGGGGGATACGAGCAGTACTTC. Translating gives CASRDTGGYEQYF.

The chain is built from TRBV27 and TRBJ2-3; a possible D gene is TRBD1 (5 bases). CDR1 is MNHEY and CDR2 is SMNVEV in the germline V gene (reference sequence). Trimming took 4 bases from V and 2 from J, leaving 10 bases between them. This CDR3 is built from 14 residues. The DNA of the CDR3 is TGTGCCAGCAGTTGGGGCCAACACACAGATACGCAGTATTTT. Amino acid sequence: CASSWGQHTDTQYF.

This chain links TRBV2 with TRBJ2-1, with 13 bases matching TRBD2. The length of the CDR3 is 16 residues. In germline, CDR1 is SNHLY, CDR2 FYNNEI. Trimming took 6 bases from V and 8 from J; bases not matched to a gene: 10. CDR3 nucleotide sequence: TGTGCCAGCAGGCCCACTAGCGGGGGGGCCTGGTATGAGCAGTTCTTC. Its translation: CASRPTSGGAWYEQFF.

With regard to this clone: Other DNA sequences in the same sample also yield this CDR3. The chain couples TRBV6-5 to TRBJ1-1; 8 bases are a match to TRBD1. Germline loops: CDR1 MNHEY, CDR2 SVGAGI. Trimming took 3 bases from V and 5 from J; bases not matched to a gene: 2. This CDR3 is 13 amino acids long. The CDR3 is CASSYTGGTEAFF. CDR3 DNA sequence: TGTGCCAGCAGTTATACAGGGGGGACTGAAGCTTTCTTT.

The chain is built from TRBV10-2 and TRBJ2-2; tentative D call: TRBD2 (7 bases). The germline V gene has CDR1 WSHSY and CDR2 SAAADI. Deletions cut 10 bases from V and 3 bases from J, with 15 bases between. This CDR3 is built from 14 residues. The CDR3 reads CATEGGPYTGELFF. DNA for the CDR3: TGCGCCACCGAGGGGGGGCCTTACACCGGGGAGCTGTTTTTT.

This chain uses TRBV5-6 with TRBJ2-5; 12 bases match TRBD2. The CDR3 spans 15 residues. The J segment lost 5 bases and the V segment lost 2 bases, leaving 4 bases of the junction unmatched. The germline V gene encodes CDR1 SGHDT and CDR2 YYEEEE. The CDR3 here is CASSLASGGAETQYF. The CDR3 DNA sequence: TGTGCCAGCAGCTTAGCTAGCGGGGGGGCGGAGACCCAGTACTTC. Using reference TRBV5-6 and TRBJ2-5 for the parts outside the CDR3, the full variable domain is DAGVTQSPTHLIKTRGQQVTLRCSPKSGHDTVSWYQQALGQGPQFIFQYYEEEERQRGNFPDRFSGHQFPNYSSELNVNALLLGDSALYLCASSLASGGAETQYFGPGTRLLVL.

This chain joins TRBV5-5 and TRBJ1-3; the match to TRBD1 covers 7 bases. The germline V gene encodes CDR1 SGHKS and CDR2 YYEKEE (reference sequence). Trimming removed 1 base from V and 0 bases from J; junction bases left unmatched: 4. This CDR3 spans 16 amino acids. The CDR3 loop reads CASSLLGQSSGNTIYF. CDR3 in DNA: TGTGCCAGCAGCTTGTTGGGACAGAGCTCTGGAAACACCATATATTTT.

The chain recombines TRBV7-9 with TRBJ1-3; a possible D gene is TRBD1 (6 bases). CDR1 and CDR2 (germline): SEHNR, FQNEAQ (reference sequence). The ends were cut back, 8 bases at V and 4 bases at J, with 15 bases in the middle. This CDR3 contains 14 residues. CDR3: CASRSGGDGNTIYF. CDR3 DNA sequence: TGTGCCAGCCGTTCGGGGGGCGACGGAAACACCATATATTTT.

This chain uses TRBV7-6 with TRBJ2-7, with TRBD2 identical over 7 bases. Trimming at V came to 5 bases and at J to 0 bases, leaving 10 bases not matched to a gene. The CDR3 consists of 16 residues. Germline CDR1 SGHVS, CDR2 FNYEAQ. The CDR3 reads CASSLLAGGSSYEQYF. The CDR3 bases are TGTGCCAGCAGCCTCCTTGCCGGCGGGAGCTCCTACGAGCAGTACTTC.

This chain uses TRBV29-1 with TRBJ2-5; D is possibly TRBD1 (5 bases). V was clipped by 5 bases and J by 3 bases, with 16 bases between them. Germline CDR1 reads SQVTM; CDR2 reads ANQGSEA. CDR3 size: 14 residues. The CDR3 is CSVKRHLGEETQYF. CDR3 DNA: TGCAGCGTTAAACGACACTTAGGGGAAGAGACCCAGTACTTC.

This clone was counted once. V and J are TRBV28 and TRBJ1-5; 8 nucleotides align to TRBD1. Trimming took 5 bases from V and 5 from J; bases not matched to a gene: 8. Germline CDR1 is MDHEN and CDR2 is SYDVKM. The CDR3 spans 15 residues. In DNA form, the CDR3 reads TGTGCCAGCAGTGACCGTGGGACAGGCTATCAGCCCCAGCATTTT. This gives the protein CASSDRGTGYQPQHF.

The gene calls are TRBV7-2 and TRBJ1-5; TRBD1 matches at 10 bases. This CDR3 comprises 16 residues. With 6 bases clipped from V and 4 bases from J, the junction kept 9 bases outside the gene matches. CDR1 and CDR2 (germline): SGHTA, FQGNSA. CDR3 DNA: TGTGCCAGCAGGCTTGAGGGACAGGGGAGGAATCAGCCCCAGCATTTT. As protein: CASRLEGQGRNQPQHF.

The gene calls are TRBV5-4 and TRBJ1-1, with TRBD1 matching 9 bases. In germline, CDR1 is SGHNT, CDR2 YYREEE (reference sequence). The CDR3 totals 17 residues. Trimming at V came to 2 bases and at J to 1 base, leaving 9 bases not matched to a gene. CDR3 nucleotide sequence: TGTGCCAGCAGCTTTTGGGACAGGGACCTTGGGAACACTGAAGCTTTCTTT. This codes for CASSFWDRDLGNTEAFF.

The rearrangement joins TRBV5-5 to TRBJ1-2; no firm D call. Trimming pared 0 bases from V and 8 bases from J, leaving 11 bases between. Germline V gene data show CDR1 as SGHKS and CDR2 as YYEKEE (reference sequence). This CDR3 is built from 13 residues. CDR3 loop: CASSLGGRKGYTF. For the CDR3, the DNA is TGTGCCAGCAGCTTGGGAGGGAGAAAGGGCTACACCTTC.

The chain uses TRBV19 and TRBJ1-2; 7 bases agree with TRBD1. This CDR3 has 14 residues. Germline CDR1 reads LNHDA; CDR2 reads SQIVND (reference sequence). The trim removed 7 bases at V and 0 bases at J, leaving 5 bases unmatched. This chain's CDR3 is CASNPTGANYGYTF. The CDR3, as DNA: TGTGCCAGTAACCCTACAGGGGCTAACTATGGCTACACCTTC.

In DNA, the CDR3 is TGTGCCAGTAGTTGGAAAAGGGGCCCAAACAATGAGCAGTTCTTC. Amino acids: CASSWKRGPNNEQFF. This sequence joins TRBV19 and TRBJ2-1, with a possible D match to TRBD1 (5 bases). Trimming removed 5 bases at V and 5 bases at J, with 16 bases between. The CDR3 length is 15 residues. Germline V CDR1 and CDR2: LNHDA, SQIVND (reference sequence).

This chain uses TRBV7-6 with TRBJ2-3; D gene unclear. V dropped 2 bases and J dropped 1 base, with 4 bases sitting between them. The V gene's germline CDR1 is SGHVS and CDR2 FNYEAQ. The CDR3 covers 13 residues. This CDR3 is CASSLSGTDTQYF. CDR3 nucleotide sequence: TGTGCCAGCAGCTTATCTGGCACAGATACGCAGTATTTT.

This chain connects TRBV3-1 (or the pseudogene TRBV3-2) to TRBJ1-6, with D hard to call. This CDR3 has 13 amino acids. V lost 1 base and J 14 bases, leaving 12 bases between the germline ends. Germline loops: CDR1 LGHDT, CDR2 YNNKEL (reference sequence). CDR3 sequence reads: CASSQGNERALHF. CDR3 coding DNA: TGTGCCAGCAGCCAAGGTAACGAGAGGGCCCTCCACTTT.

The CDR3: CASSFGGEAETQYF. The DNA for the CDR3 is TGTGCCAGCAGCTTTGGCGGGGAGGCAGAGACCCAGTACTTC. The chain couples TRBV7-8 to TRBJ2-5; D is perhaps TRBD2 (6 bases). CDR1 and CDR2 from the germline V gene are SGHVS and FQNEAQ. Trimming took 3 bases from V and 4 from J, leaving 12 bases between them. The CDR3 is made up of 14 amino acids.

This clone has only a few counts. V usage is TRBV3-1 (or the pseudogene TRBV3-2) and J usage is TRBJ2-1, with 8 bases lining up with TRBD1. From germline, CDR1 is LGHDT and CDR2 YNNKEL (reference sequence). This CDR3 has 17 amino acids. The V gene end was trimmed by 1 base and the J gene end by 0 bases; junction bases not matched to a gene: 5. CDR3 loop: CASSQGTGLGSYNEQFF. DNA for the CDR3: TGTGCCAGCAGCCAAGGGACAGGGCTGGGCTCCTACAATGAGCAGTTCTTC.

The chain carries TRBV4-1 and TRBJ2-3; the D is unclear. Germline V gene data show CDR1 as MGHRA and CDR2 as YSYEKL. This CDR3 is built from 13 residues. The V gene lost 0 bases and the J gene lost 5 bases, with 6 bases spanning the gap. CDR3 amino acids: CASSQEAEDTQYF. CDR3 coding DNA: TGCGCCAGCAGCCAAGAGGCTGAAGATACGCAGTATTTT.

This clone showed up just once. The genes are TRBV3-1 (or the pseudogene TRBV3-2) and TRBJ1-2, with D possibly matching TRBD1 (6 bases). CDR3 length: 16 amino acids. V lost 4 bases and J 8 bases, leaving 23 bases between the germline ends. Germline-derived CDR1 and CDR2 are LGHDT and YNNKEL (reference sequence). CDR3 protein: CASSPRGHRAASGYTF. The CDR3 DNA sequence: TGTGCCAGCAGCCCCCGGGGCCACAGGGCGGCCTCGGGCTACACCTTC.

The CDR3 DNA sequence: TGTGCCTGGAATCGGGGGGGTCCGGGGGAGCTGTTTTTT. It codes for CAWNRGGPGELFF. The V and J genes are TRBV30 and TRBJ2-2, with 8 bases lining up with TRBD2. The CDR3 is 13 residues long. Germline CDR1 is GTSNPN and CDR2 is SVGIG (reference sequence). V lost 4 bases, J lost 8 bases, and 6 bases stayed unmatched. The full variable domain, rest sourced from reference TRBV30 and TRBJ2-2, is SQTIHQWPATLVQPVGSPLSLECTVEGTSNPNLYWYRQAAGRGLQLLFYSVGIGQISSEVPQNLSASRPQDRQFILSSKKLLLSDSGFYLCAWNRGGPGELFFGEGSRLTVL.